This T cell receptor (beta chain) was recovered during a study of blood T cell repertoires in COVID-19. Study context: The United States, Italy and Spain were the sources of the acute and convalescent COVID-19 samples. PBMCs, B-cell-depleted T cells, or T cells provided the cDNA or gDNA that made up the material.

Germline V lookup: CDR1 SGHTA, CDR2 FQGTGA. This CDR3 comprises 13 residues. V was trimmed by 3 bases and J by 1 base, leaving 6 bases between them. Per the authors' pipeline: Nucleated cell number was recorded as an estimate derived from reference gene primer amplification. Sequencing was performed with immunoSEQ multiplex PCR; in TCRdb, only in-frame clones are kept and a portion is missing. V and J calls and clone size come straight from that table; D and trimming were deduced from the DNA. This sample has 140,000 or so clones; over 80% occur once, and the top ten carry about 10%. Specimen: peripheral blood. This clonotype originated in an elderly woman with acute or convalescent COVID-19. The genes are TRBV7-3 and TRBJ1-1; D is ambiguous. CDR3 coding DNA: TGTGCCAGCAGCTTTCAGTCGAACACTGAAGCTTTCTTT. It is translated as CASSFQSNTEAFF.